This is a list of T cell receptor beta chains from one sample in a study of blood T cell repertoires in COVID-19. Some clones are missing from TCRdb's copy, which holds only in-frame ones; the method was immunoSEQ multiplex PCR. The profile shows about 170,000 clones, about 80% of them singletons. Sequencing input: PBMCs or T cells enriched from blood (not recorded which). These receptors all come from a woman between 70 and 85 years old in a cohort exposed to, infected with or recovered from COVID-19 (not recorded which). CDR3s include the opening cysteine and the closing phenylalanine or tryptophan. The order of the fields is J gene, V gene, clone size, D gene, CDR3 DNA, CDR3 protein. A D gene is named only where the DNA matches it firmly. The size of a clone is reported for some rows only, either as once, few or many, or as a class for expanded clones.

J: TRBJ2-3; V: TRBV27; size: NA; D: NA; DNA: TGTGCCAGCAGTTCTACAGGGTTCCCCACAGATACGCAGTATTTT; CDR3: CASSSTGFPTDTQYF
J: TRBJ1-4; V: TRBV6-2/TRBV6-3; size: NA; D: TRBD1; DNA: TGTGCCAGCAGTTACCGCCGGGACAGGGATGAAAAACTGTTTTTT; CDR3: CASSYRRDRDEKLFF
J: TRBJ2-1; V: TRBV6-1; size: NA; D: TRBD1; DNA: TGTGCCAGCAGTGACGGACAGGGGCGATTCAATGAGCAGTTCTTC; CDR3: CASSDGQGRFNEQFF
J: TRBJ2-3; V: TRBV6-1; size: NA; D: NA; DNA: TGTGCCAGCAGTGGTTTCAGGGCAGGGGCTGTGGATACGCAGTATTTT; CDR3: CASSGFRAGAVDTQYF
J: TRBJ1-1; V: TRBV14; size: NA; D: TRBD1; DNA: TGTGCCAGCAGCCAGGACAGGGACACTGAAGCTTTCTTT; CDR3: CASSQDRDTEAFF
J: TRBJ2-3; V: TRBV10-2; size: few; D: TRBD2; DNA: TGCGCCAGCAGTGAAGTGGCGGGAGCGGCAGATACGCAGTATTTT; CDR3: CASSEVAGAADTQYF
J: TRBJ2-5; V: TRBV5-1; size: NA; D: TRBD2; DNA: TGCGCCAGCAGCAGTTTATGGACTAGCGGAATTGGGGCGGAGACCCAGTACTTC; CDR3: CASSSLWTSGIGAETQYF
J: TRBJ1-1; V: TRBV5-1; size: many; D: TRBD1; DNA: TGCGCCAGCAGCTTTGACAGGGACACTGAAGCTTTCTTT; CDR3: CASSFDRDTEAFF
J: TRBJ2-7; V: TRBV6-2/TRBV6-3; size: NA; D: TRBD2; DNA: TGTGCCAGCAGTCGAACAGGAGCGGGAGGCCTCGAGCAGTACTTC; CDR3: CASSRTGAGGLEQYF
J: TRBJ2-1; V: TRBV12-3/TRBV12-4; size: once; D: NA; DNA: TGTGCCAGCAGTCGCGGGGTTGATGAGCAGTTCTTC; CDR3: CASSRGVDEQFF
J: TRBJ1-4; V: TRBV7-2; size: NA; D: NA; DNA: TGTGCCAGCAGCTTGTCGAGGGTTACTAATGAAAAACTGTTTTTT; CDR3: CASSLSRVTNEKLFF
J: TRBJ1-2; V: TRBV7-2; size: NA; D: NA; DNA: TGTGCCAGCAGCTTAGTCGCGATCAACTATGGCTACACCTTC; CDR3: CASSLVAINYGYTF
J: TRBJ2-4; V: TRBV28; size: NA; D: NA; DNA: TGTGCCAGCAGTACTCTGAGGCTAGCCAAAAACATTCAGTACTTC; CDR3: CASSTLRLAKNIQYF
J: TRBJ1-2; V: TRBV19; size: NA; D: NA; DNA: TGTGCCAGTACCTCGGGAAAAAACTATGGCTACACCTTC; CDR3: CASTSGKNYGYTF
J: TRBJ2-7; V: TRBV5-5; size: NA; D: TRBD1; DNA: TGTGCCAGCAGACGGACAGGGGGCGCCTACGAGCAGTACTTC; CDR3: CASRRTGGAYEQYF
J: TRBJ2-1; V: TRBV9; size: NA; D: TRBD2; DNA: TGTGCCAGCAGCGTACGGGGGACTAGCGGTTACAATGAGCAGTTCTTC; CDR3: CASSVRGTSGYNEQFF
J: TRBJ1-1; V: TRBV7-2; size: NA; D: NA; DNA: TGTGCCAGCAGCTTTACAATGAACACTGAAGCTTTCTTT; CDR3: CASSFTMNTEAFF
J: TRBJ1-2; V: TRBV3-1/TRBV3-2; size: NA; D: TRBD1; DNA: TGTGCCAGCAGCCAAGGGACAGGGTATGGCTACACCTTC; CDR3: CASSQGTGYGYTF
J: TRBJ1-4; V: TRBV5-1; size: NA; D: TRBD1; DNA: TGCGCCAGCAGCTTGTTAGGGGGCATGGCTGAAAAACTGTTTTTT; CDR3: CASSLLGGMAEKLFF
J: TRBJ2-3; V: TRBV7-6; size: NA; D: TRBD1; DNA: TGTGCCAGCAGCTTATTTCGACAGGGGAATGGAGATACGCAGTATTTT; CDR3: CASSLFRQGNGDTQYF
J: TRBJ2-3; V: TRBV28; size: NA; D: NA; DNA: TGTGCCAGCAGTTTCACCCCGGGACAAAAAGGGCCAGATACGCAGTATTTT; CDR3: CASSFTPGQKGPDTQYF
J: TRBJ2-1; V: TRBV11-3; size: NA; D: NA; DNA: TGTGCCAGCAGCCGCGGGACTGCAAGAGAGCAGTTCTTC; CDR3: CASSRGTAREQFF
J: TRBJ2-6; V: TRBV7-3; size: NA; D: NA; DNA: TGTGCCAGCAGCCAGGGAGGTTCATTCTCTGGGGCCAACGTCCTGACTTTC; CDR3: CASSQGGSFSGANVLTF
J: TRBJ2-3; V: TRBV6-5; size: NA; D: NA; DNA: TGTGCCAGCGAGTACAGGGATACGCAGTATTTT; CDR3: CASEYRDTQYF
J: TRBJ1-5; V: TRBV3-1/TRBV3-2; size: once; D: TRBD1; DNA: TGTGCCAGCAGCCCGGGACAGGGTAATCACCAGCCCCAGCATTTT; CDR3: CASSPGQGNHQPQHF
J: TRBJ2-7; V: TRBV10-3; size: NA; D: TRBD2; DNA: TGTGCCATCAGTGAGTCTGGCATGGCGGGAGGGTCATACGAGCAGTACTTC; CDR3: CAISESGMAGGSYEQYF
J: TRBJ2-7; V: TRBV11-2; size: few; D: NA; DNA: TGTGCCAGCAGCCGTTCGGCTAGACAGCAGTACTTC; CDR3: CASSRSARQQYF
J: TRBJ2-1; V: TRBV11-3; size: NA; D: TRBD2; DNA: TGTGCCAGCAGCTTTAGCGGGACATGGAACAATGAGCAGTTCTTC; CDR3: CASSFSGTWNNEQFF
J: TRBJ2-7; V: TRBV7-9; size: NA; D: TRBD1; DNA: TGTGCCAGCAGTCGTCCCGGGACAGGGGCCTACGAGCAGTACTTC; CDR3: CASSRPGTGAYEQYF
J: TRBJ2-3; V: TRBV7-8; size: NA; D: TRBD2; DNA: TGTGCCAGCAGCTCCACACCGGGACTAGTGAGGGGCCCGGATACGCAGTATTTT; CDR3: CASSSTPGLVRGPDTQYF
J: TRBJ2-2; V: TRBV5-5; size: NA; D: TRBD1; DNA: TGTGCCAGCAGTCGTGATACAGGGGGCCGGTTTTCTGGCGGGGAGCTGTTTTTT; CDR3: CASSRDTGGRFSGGELFF
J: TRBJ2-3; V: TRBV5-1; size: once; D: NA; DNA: TGCGCCAGCAGCTCTAGACACGGGATACAAAGCACAGATACGCAGTATTTT; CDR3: CASSSRHGIQSTDTQYF
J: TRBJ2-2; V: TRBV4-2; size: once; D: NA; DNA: TGTGCCAGCAGCCTAGAAGGGGGGAACACCGGGGAGCTGTTTTTT; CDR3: CASSLEGGNTGELFF
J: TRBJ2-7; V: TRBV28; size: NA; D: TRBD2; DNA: TGTGCCATCCACGGACTAGCTACCTACGAGCAGTACTTC; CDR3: CAIHGLATYEQYF
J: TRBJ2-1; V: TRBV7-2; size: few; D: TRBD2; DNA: TGTGCCAGCAGCTTGGATCGGGGGGATGAGCAGTTCTTC; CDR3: CASSLDRGDEQFF
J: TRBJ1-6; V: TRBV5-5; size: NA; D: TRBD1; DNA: TGTGCCAGCAGGGGCCTCGGACAGGGGGGATCACCCCTCCACTTT; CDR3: CASRGLGQGGSPLHF
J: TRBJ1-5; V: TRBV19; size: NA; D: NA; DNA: TGTGCCAGTAGTCCGGATCAGGGAGGGAGCGGCACTCAGCCCCAGCATTTT; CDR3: CASSPDQGGSGTQPQHF
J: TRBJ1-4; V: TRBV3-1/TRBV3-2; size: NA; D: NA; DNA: TGTGCCAGCAGGCCAGGGCGGGATAGCTCCGAAAAACTGTTTTTT; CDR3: CASRPGRDSSEKLFF
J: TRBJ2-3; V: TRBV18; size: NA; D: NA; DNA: TGTGCCAGCTCACCATTCCAGGGAATAGATACGCAGTATTTT; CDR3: CASSPFQGIDTQYF
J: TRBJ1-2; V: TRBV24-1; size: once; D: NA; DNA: TGTGCCCCTGCCGGGTATGGCTACACCTTC; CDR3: CAPAGYGYTF
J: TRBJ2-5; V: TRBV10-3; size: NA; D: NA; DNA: TGTGCCATCAGTGAGGCGAGCGGTCAAGAGACCCAGTACTTC; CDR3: CAISEASGQETQYF
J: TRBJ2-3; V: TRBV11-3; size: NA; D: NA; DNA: TGTGCCAGCAGCTTAGGGAGTAGCGGAGCTGCCACAGATACGCAGTATTTT; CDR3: CASSLGSSGAATDTQYF
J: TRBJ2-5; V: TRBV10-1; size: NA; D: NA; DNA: TGCGCCAGCAGTGAGTCGGGGGCAGCCCAAGAGACCCAGTACTTC; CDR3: CASSESGAAQETQYF
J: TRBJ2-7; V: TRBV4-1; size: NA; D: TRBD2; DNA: TGCGCCAGCGGCCGCCTAGCGGGAGCATACGAGCAGTACTTC; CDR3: CASGRLAGAYEQYF
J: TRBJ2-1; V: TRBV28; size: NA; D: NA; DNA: TGTGCCAGCAGTCCCGGACAGTACAATGAGCAGTTCTTC; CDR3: CASSPGQYNEQFF
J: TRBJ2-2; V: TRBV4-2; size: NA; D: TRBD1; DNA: TGTGCCGCCAATTCCCCGGGACAGGGCAACACCGGGGAGCTGTTTTTT; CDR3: CAANSPGQGNTGELFF
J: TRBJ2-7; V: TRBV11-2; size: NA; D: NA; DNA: TGTGCCAGCAGCCCGGGACTCACCTGGGGGGTCTCCTACGAGCAGTACTTC; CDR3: CASSPGLTWGVSYEQYF
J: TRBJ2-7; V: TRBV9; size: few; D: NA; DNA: TGTGCCAGCAGCGTAGACCCCAGCTCCTACGAGCAGTACTTC; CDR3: CASSVDPSSYEQYF
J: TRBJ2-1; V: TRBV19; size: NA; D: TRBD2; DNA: TGTGCCAGTAGTCCGGGCAGCGGGAGAGGTGGTGAGCAGTTCTTC; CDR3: CASSPGSGRGGEQFF
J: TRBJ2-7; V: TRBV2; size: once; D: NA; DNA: TGTGCCAGCAGTGAAGTAGGACTTCCCCTCCTGGAGCAGTACTTC; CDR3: CASSEVGLPLLEQYF
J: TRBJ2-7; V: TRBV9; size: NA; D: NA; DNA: TGTGCCAGCAGCAGGGACTCGTACGAGCAGTACTTC; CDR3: CASSRDSYEQYF